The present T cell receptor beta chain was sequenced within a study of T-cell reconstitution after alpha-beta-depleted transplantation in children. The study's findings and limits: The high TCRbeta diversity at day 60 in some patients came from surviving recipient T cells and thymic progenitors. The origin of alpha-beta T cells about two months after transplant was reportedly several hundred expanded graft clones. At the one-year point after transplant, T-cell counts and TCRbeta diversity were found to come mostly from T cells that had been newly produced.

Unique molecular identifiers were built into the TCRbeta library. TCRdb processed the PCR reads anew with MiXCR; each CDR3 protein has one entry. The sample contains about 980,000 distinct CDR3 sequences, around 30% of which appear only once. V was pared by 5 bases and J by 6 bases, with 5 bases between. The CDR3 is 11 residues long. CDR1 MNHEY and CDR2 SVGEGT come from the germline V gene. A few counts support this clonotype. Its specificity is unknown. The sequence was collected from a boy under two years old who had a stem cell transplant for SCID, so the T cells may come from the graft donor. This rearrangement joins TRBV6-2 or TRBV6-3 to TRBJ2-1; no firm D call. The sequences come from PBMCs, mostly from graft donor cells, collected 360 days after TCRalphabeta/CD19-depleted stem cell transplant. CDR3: CASSPTNEQFF. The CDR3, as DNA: TGTGCCAGCAGTCCTACCAATGAGCAGTTCTTC.